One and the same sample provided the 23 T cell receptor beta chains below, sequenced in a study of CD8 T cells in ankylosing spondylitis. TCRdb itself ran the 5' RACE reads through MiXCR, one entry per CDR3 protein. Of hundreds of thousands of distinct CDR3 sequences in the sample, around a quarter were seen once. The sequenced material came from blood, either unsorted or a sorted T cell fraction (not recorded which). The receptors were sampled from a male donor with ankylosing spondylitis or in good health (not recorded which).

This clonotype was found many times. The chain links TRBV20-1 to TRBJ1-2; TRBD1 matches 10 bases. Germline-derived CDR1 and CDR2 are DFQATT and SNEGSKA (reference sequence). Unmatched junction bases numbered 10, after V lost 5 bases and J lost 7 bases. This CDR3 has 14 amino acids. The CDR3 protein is CSAASTGGFSGYTF. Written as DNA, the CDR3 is TGCAGTGCTGCGTCGACAGGGGGCTTCTCTGGCTACACCTTC.

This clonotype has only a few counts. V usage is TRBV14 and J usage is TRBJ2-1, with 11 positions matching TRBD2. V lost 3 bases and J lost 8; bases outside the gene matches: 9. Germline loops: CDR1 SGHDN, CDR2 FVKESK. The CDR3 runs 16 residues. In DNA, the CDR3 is TGTGCCAGCAGCCAGACTAGCGGGAACCTCTGGGATGAGCAGTTCTTC. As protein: CASSQTSGNLWDEQFF.

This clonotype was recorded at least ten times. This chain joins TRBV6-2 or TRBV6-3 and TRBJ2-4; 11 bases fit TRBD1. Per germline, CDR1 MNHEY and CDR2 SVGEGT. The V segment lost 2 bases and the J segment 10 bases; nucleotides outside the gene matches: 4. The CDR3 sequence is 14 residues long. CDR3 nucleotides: TGTGCCAGCAGTTACGTCGGGACAGGGGGAATTCAGTACTTC. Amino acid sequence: CASSYVGTGGIQYF.

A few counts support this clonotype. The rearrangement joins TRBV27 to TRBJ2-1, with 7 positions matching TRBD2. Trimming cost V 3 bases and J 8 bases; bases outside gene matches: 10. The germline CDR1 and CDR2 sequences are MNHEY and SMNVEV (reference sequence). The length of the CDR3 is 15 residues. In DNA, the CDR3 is TGTGCCAGCAGTTTTGGGGGGGGACTCGGGGATGAGCAGTTCTTC. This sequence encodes CASSFGGGLGDEQFF.

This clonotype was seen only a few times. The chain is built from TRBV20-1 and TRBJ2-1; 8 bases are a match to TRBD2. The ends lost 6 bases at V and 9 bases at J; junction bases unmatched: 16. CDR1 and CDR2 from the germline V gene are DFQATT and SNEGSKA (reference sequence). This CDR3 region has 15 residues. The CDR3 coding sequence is TGCAGTGCCGTCACCGGGACTAGGATCAATCGTGAGCAGTTCTTC. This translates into CSAVTGTRINREQFF.

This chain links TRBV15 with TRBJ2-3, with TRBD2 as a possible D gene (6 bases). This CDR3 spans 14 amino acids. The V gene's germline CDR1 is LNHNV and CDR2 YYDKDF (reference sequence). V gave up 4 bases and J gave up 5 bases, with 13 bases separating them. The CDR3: CATSKGGVGDTQYF. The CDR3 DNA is TGTGCCACCAGCAAGGGAGGAGTTGGAGATACGCAGTATTTT. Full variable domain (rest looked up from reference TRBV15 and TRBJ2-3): DAMVIQNPRYQVTQFGKPVTLSCSQTLNHNVMYWYQQKSSQAPKLLFHYYDKDFNNEADTPDNFQSRRPNTSFCFLDIRSPGLGDTAMYLCATSKGGVGDTQYFGPGTRLTVL.

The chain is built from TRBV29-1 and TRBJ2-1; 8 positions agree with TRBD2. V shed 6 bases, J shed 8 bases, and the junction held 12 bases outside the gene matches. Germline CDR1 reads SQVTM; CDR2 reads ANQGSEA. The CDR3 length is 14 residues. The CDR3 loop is CSVPGTRLSHEQFF. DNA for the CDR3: TGCAGCGTCCCCGGGACTAGGCTCTCTCATGAGCAGTTCTTC.

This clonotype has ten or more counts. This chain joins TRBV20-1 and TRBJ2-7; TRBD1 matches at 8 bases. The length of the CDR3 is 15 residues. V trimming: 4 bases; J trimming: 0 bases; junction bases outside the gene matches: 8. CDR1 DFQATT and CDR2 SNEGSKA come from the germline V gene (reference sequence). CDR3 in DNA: TGCAGTGCTACTACCCGGGACAGGAGCTCCTACGAGCAGTACTTC. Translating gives CSATTRDRSSYEQYF.

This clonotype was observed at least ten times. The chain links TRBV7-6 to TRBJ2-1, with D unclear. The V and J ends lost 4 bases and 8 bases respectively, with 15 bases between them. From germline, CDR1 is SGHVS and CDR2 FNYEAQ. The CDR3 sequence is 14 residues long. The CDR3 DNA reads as TGTGCCAGCAGCTCTAGGACCATCGCCCATGAGCAGTTCTTC. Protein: CASSSRTIAHEQFF.

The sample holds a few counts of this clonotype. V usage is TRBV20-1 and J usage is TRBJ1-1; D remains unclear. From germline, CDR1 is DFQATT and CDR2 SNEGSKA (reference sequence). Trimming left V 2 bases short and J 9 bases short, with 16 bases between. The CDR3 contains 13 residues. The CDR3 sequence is CSARSGSAVKAFF. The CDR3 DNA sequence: TGCAGTGCTAGATCTGGCAGTGCGGTAAAAGCTTTCTTT.

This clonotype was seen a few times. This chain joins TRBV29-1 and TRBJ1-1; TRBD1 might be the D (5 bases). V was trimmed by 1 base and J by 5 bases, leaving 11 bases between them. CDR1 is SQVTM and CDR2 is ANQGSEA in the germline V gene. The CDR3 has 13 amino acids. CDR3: CSVEGQFETEAFF. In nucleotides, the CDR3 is TGCAGCGTTGAAGGACAGTTCGAGACTGAAGCTTTCTTT.

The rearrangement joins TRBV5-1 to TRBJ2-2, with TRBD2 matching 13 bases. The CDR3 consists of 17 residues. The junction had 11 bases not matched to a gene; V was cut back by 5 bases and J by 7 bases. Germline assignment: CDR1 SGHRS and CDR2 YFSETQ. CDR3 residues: CASRTSGLAGVGGELFF. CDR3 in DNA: TGCGCCAGCAGGACCTCAGGACTAGCGGGAGTTGGCGGGGAGCTGTTTTTT.

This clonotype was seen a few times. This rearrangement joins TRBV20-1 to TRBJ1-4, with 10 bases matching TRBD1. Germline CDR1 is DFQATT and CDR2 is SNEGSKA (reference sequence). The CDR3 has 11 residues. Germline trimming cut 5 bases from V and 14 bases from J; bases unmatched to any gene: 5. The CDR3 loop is CSAHGGQGLFF. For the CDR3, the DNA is TGCAGTGCTCATGGGGGACAGGGGCTGTTTTTT.

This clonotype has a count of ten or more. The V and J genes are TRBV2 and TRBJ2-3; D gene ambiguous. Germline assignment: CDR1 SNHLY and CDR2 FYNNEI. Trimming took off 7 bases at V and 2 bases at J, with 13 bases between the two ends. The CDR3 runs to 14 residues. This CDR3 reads CASTQSEHTDTQYF. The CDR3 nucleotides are TGTGCCAGCACCCAATCGGAGCACACAGATACGCAGTATTTT.

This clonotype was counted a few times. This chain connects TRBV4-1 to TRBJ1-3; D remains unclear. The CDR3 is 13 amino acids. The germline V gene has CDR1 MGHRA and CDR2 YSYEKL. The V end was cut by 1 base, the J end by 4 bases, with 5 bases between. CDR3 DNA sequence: TGCGCCAGCAGCCAAGTTTTGGGAAACACCATATATTTT. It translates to CASSQVLGNTIYF.

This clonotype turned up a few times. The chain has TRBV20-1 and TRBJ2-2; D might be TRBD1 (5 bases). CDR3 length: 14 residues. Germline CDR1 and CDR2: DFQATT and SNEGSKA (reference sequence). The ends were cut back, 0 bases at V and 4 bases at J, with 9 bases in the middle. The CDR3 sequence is CSARDTRATGELFF. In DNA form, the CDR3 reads TGCAGTGCTAGAGATACCAGGGCCACCGGGGAGCTGTTTTTT.

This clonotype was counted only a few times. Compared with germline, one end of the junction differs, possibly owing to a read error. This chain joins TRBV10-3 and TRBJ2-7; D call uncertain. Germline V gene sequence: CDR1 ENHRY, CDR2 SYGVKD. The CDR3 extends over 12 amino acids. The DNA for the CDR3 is TGTGCCATCAGTGAGGGCTGGACGGTGCCTAGGTTC. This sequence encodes CAISEGWTVPRF.

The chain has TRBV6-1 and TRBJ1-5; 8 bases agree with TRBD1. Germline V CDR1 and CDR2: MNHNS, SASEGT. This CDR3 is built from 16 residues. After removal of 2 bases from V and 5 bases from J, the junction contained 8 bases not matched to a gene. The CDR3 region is CASSEWGQVIDQPQHF. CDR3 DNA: TGTGCCAGCAGTGAATGGGGACAGGTAATTGATCAGCCCCAGCATTTT.

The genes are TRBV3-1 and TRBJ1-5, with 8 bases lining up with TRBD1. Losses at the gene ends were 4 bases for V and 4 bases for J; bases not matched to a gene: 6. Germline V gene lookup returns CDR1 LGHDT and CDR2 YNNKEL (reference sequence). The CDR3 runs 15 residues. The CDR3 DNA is TGTGCCAGCAGCCCGCAGACAGGGGTAAATCAGCCCCAGCATTTT. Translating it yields CASSPQTGVNQPQHF.

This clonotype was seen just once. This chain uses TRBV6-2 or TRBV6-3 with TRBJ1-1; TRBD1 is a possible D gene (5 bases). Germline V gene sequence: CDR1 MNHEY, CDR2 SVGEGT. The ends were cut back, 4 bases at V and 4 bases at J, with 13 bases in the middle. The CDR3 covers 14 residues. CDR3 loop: CASSLTAARTEAFF. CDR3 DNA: TGTGCCAGCAGTTTGACAGCGGCGCGCACTGAAGCTTTCTTT.

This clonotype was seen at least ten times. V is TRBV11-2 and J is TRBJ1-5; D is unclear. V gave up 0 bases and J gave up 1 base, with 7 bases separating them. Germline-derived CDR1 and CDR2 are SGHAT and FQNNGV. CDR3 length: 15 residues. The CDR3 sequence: CASSLEGFSNQPQHF. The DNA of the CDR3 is TGTGCCAGCAGCTTAGAAGGGTTCAGCAATCAGCCCCAGCATTTT.

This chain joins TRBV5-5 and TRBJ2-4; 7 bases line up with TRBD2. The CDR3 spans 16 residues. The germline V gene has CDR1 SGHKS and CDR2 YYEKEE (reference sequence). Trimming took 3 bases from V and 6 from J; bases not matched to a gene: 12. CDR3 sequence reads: CASSSMRGSEGNIQYF. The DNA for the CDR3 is TGTGCCAGCAGCTCCATGCGCGGGAGTGAGGGAAACATTCAGTACTTC.

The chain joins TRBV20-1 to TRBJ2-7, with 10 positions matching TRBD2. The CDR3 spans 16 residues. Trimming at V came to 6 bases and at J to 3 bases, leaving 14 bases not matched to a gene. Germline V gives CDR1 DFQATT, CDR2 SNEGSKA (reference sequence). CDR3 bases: TGCAGTGCCCATGGAGGTCTAGCGGGAGCCCTCTACGAGCAGTACTTC. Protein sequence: CSAHGGLAGALYEQYF.